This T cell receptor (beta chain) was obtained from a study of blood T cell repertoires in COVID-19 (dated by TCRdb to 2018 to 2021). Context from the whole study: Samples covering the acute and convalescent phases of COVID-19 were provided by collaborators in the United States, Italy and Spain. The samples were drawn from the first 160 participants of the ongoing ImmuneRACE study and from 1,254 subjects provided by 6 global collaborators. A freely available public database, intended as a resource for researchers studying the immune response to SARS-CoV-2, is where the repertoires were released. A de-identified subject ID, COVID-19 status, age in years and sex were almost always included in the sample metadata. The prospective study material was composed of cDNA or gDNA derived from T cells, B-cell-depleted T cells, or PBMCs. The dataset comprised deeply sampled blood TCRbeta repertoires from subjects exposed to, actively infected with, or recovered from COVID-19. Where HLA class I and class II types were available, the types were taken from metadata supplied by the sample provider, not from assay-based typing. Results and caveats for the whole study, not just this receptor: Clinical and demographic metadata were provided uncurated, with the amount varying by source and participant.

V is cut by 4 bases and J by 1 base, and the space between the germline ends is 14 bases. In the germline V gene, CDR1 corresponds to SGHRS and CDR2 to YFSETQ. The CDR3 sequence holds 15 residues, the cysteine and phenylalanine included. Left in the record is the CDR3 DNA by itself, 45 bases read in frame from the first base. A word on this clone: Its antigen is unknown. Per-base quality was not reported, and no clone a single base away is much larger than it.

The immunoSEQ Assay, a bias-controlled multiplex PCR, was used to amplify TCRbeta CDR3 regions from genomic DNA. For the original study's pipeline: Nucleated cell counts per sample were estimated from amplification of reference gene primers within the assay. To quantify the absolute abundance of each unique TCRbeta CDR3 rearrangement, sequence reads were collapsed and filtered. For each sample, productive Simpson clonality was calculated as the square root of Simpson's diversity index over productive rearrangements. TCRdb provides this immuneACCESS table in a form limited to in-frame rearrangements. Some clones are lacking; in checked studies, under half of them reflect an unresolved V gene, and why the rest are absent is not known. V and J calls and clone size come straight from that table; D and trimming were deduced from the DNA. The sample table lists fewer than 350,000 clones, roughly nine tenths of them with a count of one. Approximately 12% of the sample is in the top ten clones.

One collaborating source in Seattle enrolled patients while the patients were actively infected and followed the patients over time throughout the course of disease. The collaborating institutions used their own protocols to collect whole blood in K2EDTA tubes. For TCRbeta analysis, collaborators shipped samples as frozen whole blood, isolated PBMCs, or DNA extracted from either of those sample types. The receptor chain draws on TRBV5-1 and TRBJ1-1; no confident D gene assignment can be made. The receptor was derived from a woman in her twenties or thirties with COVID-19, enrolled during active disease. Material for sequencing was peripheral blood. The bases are TGCGCCAGCAGCCCGTCTTTCGGGTCGAACACTGAAGCTTTCTTT. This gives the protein CASSPSFGSNTEAFF.